What follows is one TCR beta chain and its context. Its antigen is not identified. Time point of the sample: baseline pretreatment blood. The treatment here: 15 Gy SBRT to primary tumor, nephrectomy 4 weeks later. Serial blood draws occurred at baseline and 2 and 4 weeks post-SBRT. This renal cell carcinoma was of the clear cell type. This record belongs to a study of radiation and T cells in renal cell carcinoma. Whole-study findings and limits: Pretreatment tumor biopsies were lacking, so baseline clonotypes are unknown. From baseline, blood top tumor clonotypes peaked at 2 weeks post-radiation.

Losses at the gene ends were 5 bases for V and 6 bases for J; bases not matched to a gene: 8. The CDR3 totals 15 residues. Germline lookup yields CDR1 MNHEY and CDR2 SVGAGI. Sequencing was performed with immunoSEQ multiplex PCR; in TCRdb, only in-frame clones are kept and a portion is missing. Of some 100,000 clones listed, 70% to 85% are singletons. V and J are TRBV6-5 and TRBJ2-7; 12 nucleotides align to TRBD1. The source of this sequence is a man aged 55 to 70 with renal cell carcinoma. The sample in question was blood, obtained from a patient whose treatment included radiotherapy and nephrectomy. CDR3 DNA: TGTGCCAGCAGTCCCGGGACAGGGGGCCGAGCCGAGCAGTACTTC. Amino acids: CASSPGTGGRAEQYF.